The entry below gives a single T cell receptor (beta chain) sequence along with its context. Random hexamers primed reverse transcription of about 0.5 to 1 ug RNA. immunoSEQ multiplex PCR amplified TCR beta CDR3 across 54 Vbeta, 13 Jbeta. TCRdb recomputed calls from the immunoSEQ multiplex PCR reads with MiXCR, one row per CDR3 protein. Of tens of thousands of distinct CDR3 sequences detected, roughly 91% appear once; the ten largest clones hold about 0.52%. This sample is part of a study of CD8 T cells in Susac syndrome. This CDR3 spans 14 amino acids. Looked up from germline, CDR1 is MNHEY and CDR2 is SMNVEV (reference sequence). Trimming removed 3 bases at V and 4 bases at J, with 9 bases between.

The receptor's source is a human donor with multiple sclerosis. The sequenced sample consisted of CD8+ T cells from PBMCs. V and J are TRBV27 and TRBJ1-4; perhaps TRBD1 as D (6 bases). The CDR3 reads CASSLDSGNEKLFF. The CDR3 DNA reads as TGTGCCAGCAGTTTGGACAGTGGTAATGAAAAACTGTTTTTT.